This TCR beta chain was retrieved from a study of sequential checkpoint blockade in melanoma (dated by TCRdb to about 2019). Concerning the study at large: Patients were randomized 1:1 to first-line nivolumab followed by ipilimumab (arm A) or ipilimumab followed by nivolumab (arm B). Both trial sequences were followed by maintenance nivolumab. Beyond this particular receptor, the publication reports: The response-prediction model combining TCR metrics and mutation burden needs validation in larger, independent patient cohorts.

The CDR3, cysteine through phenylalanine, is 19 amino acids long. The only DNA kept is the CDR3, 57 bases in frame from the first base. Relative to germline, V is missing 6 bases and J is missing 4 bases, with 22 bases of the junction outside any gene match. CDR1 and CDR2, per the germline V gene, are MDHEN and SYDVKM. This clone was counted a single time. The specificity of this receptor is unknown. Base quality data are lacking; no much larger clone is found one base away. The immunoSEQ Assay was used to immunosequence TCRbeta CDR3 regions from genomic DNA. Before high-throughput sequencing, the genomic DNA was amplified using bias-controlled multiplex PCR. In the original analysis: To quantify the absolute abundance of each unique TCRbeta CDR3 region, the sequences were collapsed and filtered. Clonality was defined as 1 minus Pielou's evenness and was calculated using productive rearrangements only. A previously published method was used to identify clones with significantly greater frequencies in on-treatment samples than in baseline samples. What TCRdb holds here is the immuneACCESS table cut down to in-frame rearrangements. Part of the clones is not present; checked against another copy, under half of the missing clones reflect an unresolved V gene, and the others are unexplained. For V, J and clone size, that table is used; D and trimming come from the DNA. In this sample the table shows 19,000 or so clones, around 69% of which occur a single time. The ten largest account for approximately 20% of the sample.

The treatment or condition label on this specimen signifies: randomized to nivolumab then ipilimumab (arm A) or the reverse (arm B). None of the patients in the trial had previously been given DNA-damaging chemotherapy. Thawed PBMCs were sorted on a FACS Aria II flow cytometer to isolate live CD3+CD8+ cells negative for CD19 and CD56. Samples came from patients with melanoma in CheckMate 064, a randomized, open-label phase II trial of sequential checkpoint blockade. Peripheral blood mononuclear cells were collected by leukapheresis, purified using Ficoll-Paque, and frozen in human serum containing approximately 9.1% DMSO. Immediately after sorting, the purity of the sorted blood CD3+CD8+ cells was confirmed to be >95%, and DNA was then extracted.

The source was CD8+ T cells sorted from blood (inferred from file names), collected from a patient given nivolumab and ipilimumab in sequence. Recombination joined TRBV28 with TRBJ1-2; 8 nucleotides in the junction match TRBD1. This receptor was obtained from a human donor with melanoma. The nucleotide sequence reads TGTGCCAGCAGAACGCAACTGGGGTATAGGGACAGGCAATCCTATGGCTACACCTTC. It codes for CASRTQLGYRDRQSYGYTF.